The next 7 T cell receptor beta chains were all read from a single sample in a study of OX40 agonist ivuxolimab in advanced cancers. Sequenced by immunoSEQ multiplex PCR; TCRdb stores in-frame clones only, minus some. Of some 29,000 clones listed, about 93% are singletons. Sequenced material: CD4+ or CD8+ T cells sorted from blood, taken in a trial of the OX40 agonist ivuxolimab. The receptors derive from an adult with an advanced solid tumor such as melanoma, head and neck, liver or kidney cancer.

In DNA form, the CDR3 reads TGTGCCAGCAGCTGGGACTACCGACGTAGCGTGGACTACGAGCAGTACTTC. This gives the protein CASSWDYRRSVDYEQYF. The V and J genes are TRBV7-3 and TRBJ2-7; 7 nucleotides line up with TRBD2. The CDR3 runs 17 residues. The junction had 15 bases not matched to a gene; V was cut back by 4 bases and J by 3 bases. Germline CDR1 and CDR2: SGHTA and FQGTGA.

The chain links TRBV25-1 to TRBJ2-7; D unclear. V shed 2 bases and J shed 2 bases, with 7 bases lying between them. The germline V gene has CDR1 MGHDK and CDR2 SYGVNS. The CDR3 runs 13 residues. The CDR3 coding sequence is TGTGCCAGCAGTGAAGGCGGACCCTACGAGCAGTACTTC. This sequence encodes CASSEGGPYEQYF.

The chain joins TRBV5-5 to TRBJ2-1; TRBD1 matches at 10 bases. The CDR3 covers 16 residues. J was trimmed by 0 bases and V by 3 bases; bases with no gene match: 3. Looked up from germline, CDR1 is SGHKS and CDR2 is YYEKEE (reference sequence). The CDR3 DNA sequence: TGTGCCAGCAGCTGGGACAGGGGTCTCTCCTACAATGAGCAGTTCTTC. It is translated as CASSWDRGLSYNEQFF. Full variable domain (remainder filled in from reference TRBV5-5 and TRBJ2-1): DAGVTQSPTHLIKTRGQQVTLRCSPISGHKSVSWYQQVLGQGPQFIFQYYEKEERGRGNFPDRFSARQFPNYSSELNVNALLLGDSALYLCASSWDRGLSYNEQFFGPGTRLTVL.

This clone was observed a handful of times. The genes are TRBV28 and TRBJ1-5; TRBD1 might be the D (5 bases). The CDR3 length is 15 residues. V was trimmed by 2 bases and J by 6 bases, leaving 14 bases between them. CDR1 is MDHEN, CDR2 SYDVKM, per germline. As DNA, the CDR3 is TGTGCCAGCAGTTTAGGGCAGGGTATAAGTCAGCCCCAGCATTTT. It translates to CASSLGQGISQPQHF.

The rearrangement joins TRBV10-3 to TRBJ1-1; 7 bases align to TRBD1. V was pared by 5 bases and J by 0 bases, with 6 bases of the junction left unmatched. Germline V gene sequence: CDR1 ENHRY, CDR2 SYGVKD. The CDR3 has 15 residues. Here the CDR3 reads CAISLRGQLNTEAFF. The CDR3 coding sequence is TGTGCCATCAGTTTGAGGGGACAGTTGAACACTGAAGCTTTCTTT.

This chain uses TRBV6-1 with TRBJ1-1; D unclear. The germline gives CDR1 MNHNS, CDR2 SASEGT. CDR3 length equals 12 residues. The V end was cut by 7 bases, the J end by 4 bases, with 10 bases between. The CDR3 region has the DNA TGTGCCAGCATTCTCAGTTTCACTGAAGCTTTCTTT. Its protein product is CASILSFTEAFF.

The CDR3 region has the DNA TGTGCCAGTAGTATGACTCTCGGGCGGATGAACACTGAAGCTTTCTTT. Its protein product is CASSMTLGRMNTEAFF. The V gene is TRBV19, the J gene TRBJ1-1; D ambiguous. The germline V gene encodes CDR1 LNHDA and CDR2 SQIVND (reference sequence). The CDR3 totals 16 residues. The V and J ends lost 3 bases and 0 bases respectively, with 14 bases between them.